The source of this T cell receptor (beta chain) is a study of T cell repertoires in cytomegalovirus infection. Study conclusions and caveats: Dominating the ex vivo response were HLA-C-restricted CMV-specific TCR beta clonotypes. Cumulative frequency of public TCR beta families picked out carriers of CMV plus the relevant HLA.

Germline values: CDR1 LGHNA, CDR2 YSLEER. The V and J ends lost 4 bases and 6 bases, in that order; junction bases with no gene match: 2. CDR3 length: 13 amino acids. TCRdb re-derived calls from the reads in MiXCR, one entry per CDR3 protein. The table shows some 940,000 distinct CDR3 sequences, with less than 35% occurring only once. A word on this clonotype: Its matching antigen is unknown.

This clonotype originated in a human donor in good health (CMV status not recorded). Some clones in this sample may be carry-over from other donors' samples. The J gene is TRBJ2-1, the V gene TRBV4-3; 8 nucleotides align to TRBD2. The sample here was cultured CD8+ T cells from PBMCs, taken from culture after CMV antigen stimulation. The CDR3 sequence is CASSPAGANEQFF. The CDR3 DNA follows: TGCGCCAGCAGCCCAGCGGGGGCCAATGAGCAGTTCTTC.